The clone carrying this T cell receptor beta chain was counted a single time. Its specificity is unknown. TCRdb's table, derived via immunoSEQ multiplex PCR, lists solely in-frame clones and lacks some. The sample lists about 21,000 clones, around 85% occurring once. The data were taken from a study of OX40 agonist ivuxolimab in advanced cancers. Whole-study findings and limits: CD8+ T cells showed, on average, more clonal expansion than CD4+ cells. Also showing low normalized T-cell clonal expansion were some of the nonresponders.

The CDR3 contains 13 residues. Germline CDR1 is MGHRA and CDR2 is YSYEKL. V was cut by 8 bases and J by 7 bases, with 15 bases left in between. J is TRBJ2-4 and V is TRBV4-1; the D is unclear. The sequencing used CD4+ or CD8+ T cells sorted from blood, collected in a trial of the OX40 agonist ivuxolimab. This TCR was sampled from an adult with an advanced solid tumor such as melanoma, head and neck, liver or kidney cancer. CDR3 nucleotides: TGCGCCAGCGGCGGTATAGGAGAGAACATTCAGTACTTC. Encoded protein: CASGGIGENIQYF.